The 3 T cell receptor beta chains in this list originate from one sample, sequenced in a study of blood T cell repertoires in COVID-19. Method: immunoSEQ multiplex PCR; TCRdb's copy keeps in-frame clones and lacks some. The table includes approximately 200,000 clones, more than 80% detected once. Material for sequencing was PBMCs or T cells enriched from blood (not recorded which). The receptor set was obtained from a man between 40 and 49 years old who had recovered from COVID-19.

V and J are TRBV19 and TRBJ1-3; D uncertain. The CDR3 is 15 residues long. The ends were cut back, 3 bases at V and 0 bases at J, with 9 bases in the middle. Germline V CDR1 and CDR2: LNHDA, SQIVND (reference sequence). CDR3 sequence: CASSISRFSGNTIYF. DNA for the CDR3: TGTGCCAGTAGTATCTCCAGATTCTCTGGAAACACCATATATTTT. Filled out from reference TRBV19 and TRBJ1-3, the complete variable domain reads DGGITQSPKYLFRKEGQNVTLSCEQNLNHDAMYWYRQDPGQGLRLIYYSQIVNDFQKGDIAEGYSVSREKKESFPLTVTSAQKNPTAFYLCASSISRFSGNTIYFGEGSWLTVV.

As for this clone: The sample has other DNA sequences that encode this CDR3 too. The rearrangement joins TRBV9 to TRBJ2-5, with D hard to call. Germline V lookup: CDR1 SGDLS, CDR2 YYNGEE. The CDR3 is 11 amino acids. V lost 4 bases, J lost 4 bases, and 5 bases lay in between. The CDR3 region is CASSPGETQYF. CDR3 bases: TGTGCCAGCAGCCCGGGAGAGACCCAGTACTTC.

The rearrangement uses TRBV2 and TRBJ1-3; no firm D call. The CDR3 spans 15 residues. Germline assignment: CDR1 SNHLY and CDR2 FYNNEI. Trimming shortened V by 4 bases and J by 0 bases, and 10 bases separated the two germline ends. The CDR3 bases are TGTGCCAGCAGTGCTGGGCAGAACTCTGGAAACACCATATATTTT. It is translated as CASSAGQNSGNTIYF.